Listed below are T cell receptor beta chains from one sample, sequenced in a study of human T cells and chemical hapten exposure. TCRdb itself ran the RACE reads through MiXCR, one entry per CDR3 protein. The data hold about 290,000 distinct CDR3 sequences, with around 7.7% observed a single time. This material consisted of whole blood, taken in connection with sensitization to the hapten diphenylcyclopropenone (DPC). These receptors originate from a man in his late teens or twenties with alopecia areata. Some clones in this sample may be carry-over from other donors' samples. The conserved cysteine and the conserved F or W are not part of the CDR3 here.

v_call cdr3_aa
TRBV6-4 ASSGRTSGDYNEQF
TRBV6-2/TRBV6-3 ASSYSLLTYEQY
TRBV3-1 ASSHPGHSGAF
TRBV20-1 SAPDRAGPQH
TRBV6-1 ASSLGTSGGTDTQY
TRBV6-5 ASRTDSGYTEAF
TRBV20-1 SGQPGPEKLF
TRBV25-1 ASSEYGQGNGYT
TRBV5-6 ASSFNRPYEQY
TRBV19 ASRQHQFNEQF
TRBV15 ATSSSTGGADTIY
TRBV10-3 AISEAEGRYGYT
TRBV4-2 ASSQEVMNQPQH
TRBV7-2 ASSFPSQDVNEKLF
TRBV7-9 ASSQPPRGYYGYT
TRBV6-4 ASSATGEGEKLF
TRBV7-9 ASSLLVAHRTGELF
TRBV12-3/TRBV12-4 ASKLRDTGELF
TRBV6-1 ASSAQSGVYGYT
TRBV3-1 ASSPPSRGLVETQY
TRBV20-1 SARDVHYGYT
TRBV28 ASRPPGSQPQH
TRBV11-2 ASSAQLNSGIY
TRBV29-1 SAPDPNNSYGYT
TRBV7-2 ASSLGRIYEQY